The 20 T cell receptor beta chains below all came from one sample that was sequenced in a study of shared clonotypes between healthy human individuals. Repertoires were generated with immunoSEQ multiplex PCR, while TCRdb's copy carries only in-frame clones and drops some. The sample holds roughly 1,000,000 clones, 75% to 80% seen once. The sequenced material came from memory CD4+ T cells from PBMCs. Sample subset: CD45RA-negative fraction. Receptor source: a young man in good health. Some clones in this sample may be carry-over from other donors' samples.

The chain links TRBV6-6 to TRBJ1-5; the D is unclear. Deletions cut 6 bases from V and 0 bases from J, with 6 bases between. Germline V gives CDR1 MNHNY, CDR2 SVGAGI (reference sequence). This CDR3 comprises 13 residues. CDR3 coding DNA: TGTGCCAGCAGGGTAGATAGCAATCAGCCCCAGCATTTT. It codes for CASRVDSNQPQHF.

The V call is TRBV6-6, the J call TRBJ2-7, with TRBD2 matching over 10 bases. With V trimmed by 6 bases and J by 4 bases, 9 bases remained unmatched. Germline CDR1 reads MNHNY; CDR2 reads SVGAGI (reference sequence). The CDR3 spans 15 residues. CDR3 protein: CASRPASGSFYEQYF. The CDR3, as DNA: TGTGCCAGCAGACCCGCTAGCGGGAGTTTTTACGAGCAGTACTTC.

The chain combines TRBV19 with TRBJ1-4; D call uncertain. CDR1 is LNHDA and CDR2 is SQIVND in the germline V gene (reference sequence). Between the trimmed V and J ends, which lost 3 bases and 3 bases, there was a span of 11 bases. This CDR3 contains 15 residues. The CDR3 DNA follows: TGTGCCAGTAGTATGAAGGTCCGCCCTAATGAAAAACTGTTTTTT. Translation: CASSMKVRPNEKLFF.

This clone was seen a single time. This rearrangement joins TRBV6-6 to TRBJ2-7, with TRBD1 matching over 8 bases. The V gene end was trimmed by 4 bases and the J gene end by 6 bases; junction bases not matched to a gene: 11. Germline values: CDR1 MNHNY, CDR2 SVGAGI (reference sequence). There are 15 residues in the CDR3. The chain's CDR3 is CASSSRRAGGLEQYF. The DNA of the CDR3 is TGTGCCAGCAGTTCCCGTCGGGCAGGGGGCCTCGAGCAGTACTTC.

The chain joins TRBV11-2 to TRBJ1-3; 8 nucleotides align to TRBD1. This CDR3 is 18 amino acids long. Trimming removed 10 bases from V and 0 bases from J; junction bases left unmatched: 17. Looked up from germline, CDR1 is SGHAT and CDR2 is FQNNGV. The CDR3 region is CATTGTGLPLSSGNTIYF. In nucleotides, the CDR3 is TGTGCCACCACCGGGACAGGTCTTCCCTTATCCTCTGGAAACACCATATATTTT.

Regarding this clone: Within the sample, other DNA sequences also encode this same CDR3. This CDR3 is CASSERYEQYF. In DNA form, the CDR3 reads TGTGCCAGCAGTGAGAGGTACGAGCAGTACTTC. V gene TRBV2 combines with J gene TRBJ2-7; D call uncertain. Between the trimmed V and J ends, which lost 3 bases and 4 bases, there was a span of 4 bases. Germline loops: CDR1 SNHLY, CDR2 FYNNEI. This CDR3 has 11 residues. The entire variable domain, with the rest obtained from reference TRBV2 and TRBJ2-7, is as follows: EPEVTQTPSHQVTQMGQEVILRCVPISNHLYFYWYRQILGQKVEFLVSFYNNEISEKSEIFDDQFSVERPDGSNFTLKIRSTKLEDSAMYFCASSERYEQYFGPGTRLTVT.

The V and J genes are TRBV10-3 and TRBJ2-3; D may be TRBD1 (6 bases). The V end lost 4 bases, the J end lost 0 bases, and 8 bases lay between the germline ends. The CDR3 extends over 14 amino acids. Germline-derived CDR1 and CDR2 are ENHRY and SYGVKD. The CDR3 loop reads CAISGQDSTDTQYF. The CDR3 nucleotides read TGTGCCATCAGTGGACAGGACAGCACAGATACGCAGTATTTT.

V usage is TRBV5-1 and J usage is TRBJ1-3, with TRBD1 matching over 7 bases. V lost 0 bases, J lost 0 bases, and 6 bases stayed unmatched. The germline gives CDR1 SGHRS, CDR2 YFSETQ. There are 17 residues in the CDR3. The CDR3 sequence is CASSLEGQWNSGNTIYF. CDR3 coding DNA: TGCGCCAGCAGCTTGGAGGGACAGTGGAACTCTGGAAACACCATATATTTT.

This chain joins TRBV6-5 and TRBJ2-3; 7 nucleotides line up with TRBD2. With V trimmed by 0 bases and J by 5 bases, 5 bases remained unmatched. There are 15 residues in the CDR3. The germline CDR1 and CDR2 sequences are MNHEY and SVGAGI. The CDR3, as DNA: TGTGCCAGCAGTTACTCCCGAGCGGGACTAGATACGCAGTATTTT. Its protein product is CASSYSRAGLDTQYF.

This clone was observed once. The V and J genes are TRBV27 and TRBJ2-7; D ambiguous. The CDR3 has 12 residues. The V and J ends lost 4 bases and 6 bases respectively, with 10 bases between them. Looked up from germline, CDR1 is MNHEY and CDR2 is SMNVEV (reference sequence). The chain's CDR3 is CASSSRSSEQYF. In DNA form, the CDR3 reads TGTGCCAGCAGTTCCCGGAGCAGCGAGCAGTACTTC.

The chain is built from TRBV2 and TRBJ2-4, with a weak D call TRBD2 (6 bases). Trimming took off 8 bases at V and 0 bases at J, with 20 bases between the two ends. CDR1 is SNHLY, CDR2 FYNNEI, per germline. This CDR3 has 17 amino acids. The CDR3, as DNA: TGTGCCAGCTCCGAACTAGCTATGGGCCTAGCCAAAAACATTCAGTACTTC. As protein: CASSELAMGLAKNIQYF.

This clone was picked up one time. Different DNA sequences within this sample yield the same CDR3. V usage is TRBV7-3 and J usage is TRBJ1-1; 8 bases are a match to TRBD1. The CDR3 is 13 amino acids. Germline assignment: CDR1 SGHTA and CDR2 FQGTGA. V was clipped by 5 bases and J by 5 bases; unmatched bases: 4. CDR3 residues: CASSPGQGTEAFF. In nucleotides, the CDR3 is TGTGCCAGCAGCCCTGGACAGGGTACTGAAGCTTTCTTT.

The J gene is TRBJ1-1, the V gene TRBV7-8; TRBD1 matches 8 bases. The V gene end was trimmed by 5 bases and the J gene end by 1 base; junction bases not matched to a gene: 9. The CDR3 covers 16 residues. Germline-derived CDR1 and CDR2 are SGHVS and FQNEAQ. This chain's CDR3 is CASSPTWTGSNTEAFF. The CDR3 nucleotides are TGTGCCAGCAGCCCCACTTGGACAGGGTCGAACACTGAAGCTTTCTTT.

The chain carries TRBV5-1 and TRBJ2-3; 7 nucleotides match TRBD1. After removal of 2 bases from V and 0 bases from J, the junction contained 9 bases not matched to a gene. CDR3 length: 17 amino acids. Germline V gene sequence: CDR1 SGHRS, CDR2 YFSETQ. The CDR3 nucleotides are TGCGCCAGCAGCTTCTACCCGGGACAGCCTAGCACAGATACGCAGTATTTT. It translates to CASSFYPGQPSTDTQYF.

The chain has TRBV9 and TRBJ2-3; 7 nucleotides match TRBD2. V lost 3 bases, J lost 1 base, and 14 bases stayed unmatched. CDR1 is SGDLS, CDR2 YYNGEE, per germline. This CDR3 comprises 18 residues. The CDR3 nucleotides are TGTGCCAGCAGCGCTCGCCTAGCGGCCTCCTCCGGCACAGATACGCAGTATTTT. Translating it yields CASSARLAASSGTDTQYF. The full variable domain, with the rest looked up from reference TRBV9 and TRBJ2-3, is DSGVTQTPKHLITATGQRVTLRCSPRSGDLSVYWYQQSLDQGLQFLIQYYNGEERAKGNILERFSAQQFPDLHSELNLSSLELGDSALYFCASSARLAASSGTDTQYFGPGTRLTVL.

This clone was detected a few times. The CDR3: CASSHPFGGYNEQFF. CDR3 coding DNA: TGTGCCAGCAGCCACCCTTTCGGGGGCTACAATGAGCAGTTCTTC. The rearrangement joins TRBV6-5 to TRBJ2-1; D possibly corresponds to TRBD2 (6 bases). Germline lookup yields CDR1 MNHEY and CDR2 SVGAGI. V was shortened by 6 bases and J by 3 bases, with 15 bases between the two germline ends. The CDR3 runs 15 residues.

The J gene is TRBJ2-5, the V gene TRBV28, with TRBD2 matching 7 bases. The CDR3 has 14 residues. Germline values: CDR1 MDHEN, CDR2 SYDVKM. V was pared by 6 bases and J by 4 bases, with 8 bases of the junction left unmatched. The CDR3, as DNA: TGTGCCAGCAGCCTCTGGGGGGGAGGAGAGACCCAGTACTTC. Its translation is CASSLWGGGETQYF.

This clone was detected ten times or more. This rearrangement joins TRBV7-2 to TRBJ2-7; TRBD1 aligns across 7 bases. The germline V gene encodes CDR1 SGHTA and CDR2 FQGNSA. Germline trimming cut 2 bases from V and 3 bases from J; bases unmatched to any gene: 13. The CDR3 consists of 17 residues. CDR3 bases: TGTGCCAGCAGCTTATATGTTTCCAGGGGGTTTAGCTACGAGCAGTACTTC. As protein: CASSLYVSRGFSYEQYF.

V gene TRBV13 combines with J gene TRBJ1-2; 8 positions match TRBD1. The V gene's germline CDR1 is PRHDT and CDR2 FYEKMQ (reference sequence). This CDR3 is 14 amino acids long. The ends lost 0 bases at V and 4 bases at J; junction bases unmatched: 1. CDR3 in DNA: TGTGCCAGCAGCTTAGGGACAGGGGCCTATGGCTACACCTTC. It is translated as CASSLGTGAYGYTF.

This chain joins TRBV5-1 and TRBJ2-7; D is uncertain. V lost 0 bases to trimming and J lost 0 bases, with 10 bases between them. CDR1 and CDR2 from the germline V gene are SGHRS and YFSETQ. This CDR3 has 15 residues. The CDR3 reads CASSLEVLNSYEQYF. The CDR3 DNA sequence: TGCGCCAGCAGCTTGGAGGTCTTAAACTCCTACGAGCAGTACTTC.